The 26 T cell receptor beta chains below all came from one sample that was sequenced in a study of identical twins. TCRdb re-called the 5' RACE reads through MiXCR, storing one row per CDR3 protein. The repertoire has 470,000 or so distinct CDR3 sequences, around 24% of them found once; the top ten carry 2.5% to 3.5%. Separately, the same data were catalogued under a study of T cells expressing NK-cell markers.

The sequenced sample consisted of CD4+ T cells sorted from blood. All receptors derive from a woman in her late teens or twenties in good health.

This clonotype appeared a few times. The J gene is TRBJ2-5, the V gene TRBV20-1; D is unclear. V dropped 5 bases and J dropped 7 bases, with 14 bases sitting between them. Germline V gives CDR1 DFQATT, CDR2 SNEGSKA (reference sequence). The CDR3 spans 12 residues. The CDR3 protein is CSAGSGDRTQYF. For the CDR3, the DNA is TGCAGTGCTGGCTCGGGCGATCGGACCCAGTACTTC.

V gene TRBV5-6 combines with J gene TRBJ2-7, with 16 bases matching TRBD2. The junction had 8 bases not matched to a gene; V was cut back by 2 bases and J by 6 bases. Germline loops: CDR1 SGHDT, CDR2 YYEEEE. This CDR3 is 17 amino acids long. CDR3 DNA sequence: TGTGCCAGCAGCTTCAGTGGGACTAGCGGGAGGGCCCGCGAGCAGTACTTC. This sequence encodes CASSFSGTSGRAREQYF.

This clonotype came up a few times. This chain links TRBV15 with TRBJ2-7; 8 nucleotides agree with TRBD2. V was pared by 7 bases and J by 2 bases, with 4 bases of the junction left unmatched. The CDR3 consists of 13 residues. CDR1 and CDR2 (germline): LNHNV, YYDKDF (reference sequence). This CDR3 is CATKAGAAYEQYF. CDR3 DNA: TGTGCCACCAAAGCGGGGGCCGCCTACGAGCAGTACTTC.

CDR3 residues: CASSFAGAIPYEQYF. In DNA form, the CDR3 reads TGTGCCAGCAGCTTCGCGGGTGCCATTCCCTACGAGCAGTACTTC. The J gene is TRBJ2-7, the V gene TRBV5-5; D is perhaps TRBD2 (5 bases). V dropped 2 bases and J dropped 2 bases, with 14 bases sitting between them. The CDR3 totals 15 residues. CDR1 and CDR2 from the germline V gene are SGHKS and YYEKEE (reference sequence).

This clonotype was found a few times. The chain uses TRBV12-3 or TRBV12-4 and TRBJ1-2; D is unclear. Trimming took 6 bases from V and 4 from J, leaving 15 bases between them. This CDR3 is built from 14 residues. CDR3 bases: TGTGCCAGCAGCCCCACAGAGTTATCCTATGGCTACACCTTC. It codes for CASSPTELSYGYTF.

As for this clonotype: Germline and junction disagree at one end, which may indicate a read error. The rearrangement joins TRBV10-3 to TRBJ2-1, with 10 bases aligning to TRBD2. The germline V gene encodes CDR1 ENHRY and CDR2 SYGVKD. The CDR3 has 14 residues. Here the CDR3 DNA reads TGTGCCACCAGTGTGGGACTAGCGTTAGGTGAGCAGTTCTTC. It codes for CATSVGLALGEQFF.

The chain combines TRBV20-1 with TRBJ2-1, with D hard to call. The CDR3 runs 11 residues. Trimming removed 7 bases from V and 0 bases from J, with 4 bases in between. CDR1 is DFQATT, CDR2 SNEGSKA, per germline (reference sequence). The CDR3 DNA follows: TGCAGTGGAAGCTCCTACAATGAGCAGTTCTTC. It yields the protein CSGSSYNEQFF.

The V call is TRBV6-1, the J call TRBJ2-5, with TRBD2 matching 9 bases. CDR3 length: 15 residues. V shed 5 bases, J shed 5 bases, and the junction held 9 bases outside the gene matches. In germline, CDR1 is MNHNS, CDR2 SASEGT. DNA of the CDR3: TGTGCCAGCAGTAGGCGGGAGGGCCTAGGGGAGACCCAGTACTTC. Its protein product is CASSRREGLGETQYF.

The rearrangement joins TRBV14 to TRBJ2-7, with TRBD1 matching over 9 bases. The CDR3 is 17 amino acids. V shed 4 bases and J 1 base; nucleotides not matched to a gene: 11. Germline loops: CDR1 SGHDN, CDR2 FVKESK. CDR3 bases: TGTGCCAGCAGCCCCGCCCCCGGGACAGGGACATCCTACGAGCAGTACTTC. Amino acids: CASSPAPGTGTSYEQYF.

The rearrangement joins TRBV7-9 to TRBJ2-3; D might be TRBD2 (6 bases). The CDR3 has 15 amino acids. Germline CDR1 SEHNR, CDR2 FQNEAQ (reference sequence). V was shortened by 5 bases and J by 8 bases, with 20 bases between the two germline ends. CDR3 protein: CASSLYLGRPPTQYF. CDR3 nucleotides: TGTGCCAGCAGCCTTTACCTCGGGAGACCCCCTACGCAGTATTTT.

The genes are TRBV2 and TRBJ2-1, with D perhaps TRBD1 (6 bases). V was clipped by 5 bases and J by 0 bases, with 8 bases between them. The CDR3 is made up of 14 amino acids. Germline V gene data show CDR1 as SNHLY and CDR2 as FYNNEI. The CDR3 DNA is TGTGCCAGCAGTACAGGGTACTCCTACAATGAGCAGTTCTTC. Translated: CASSTGYSYNEQFF. Filled out from reference TRBV2 and TRBJ2-1, the complete variable domain reads EPEVTQTPSHQVTQMGQEVILRCVPISNHLYFYWYRQILGQKVEFLVSFYNNEISEKSEIFDDQFSVERPDGSNFTLKIRSTKLEDSAMYFCASSTGYSYNEQFFGPGTRLTVL.

The CDR3 sequence: CASRGERGPPDTQYF. The CDR3 DNA reads as TGTGCCAGCAGAGGGGAGCGGGGGCCTCCGGATACGCAGTATTTT. V and J are TRBV6-1 and TRBJ2-3, with 8 positions matching TRBD2. Germline assignment: CDR1 MNHNS and CDR2 SASEGT. Germline trimming cut 6 bases from V and 6 bases from J; bases unmatched to any gene: 11. The CDR3 loop spans 15 amino acids.

This clonotype was seen a single time. CDR3 amino acids: CSASGGGATYEQYF. CDR3 nucleotide sequence: TGCAGTGCTAGTGGGGGGGGGGCAACCTACGAGCAGTACTTC. V gene TRBV20-1 combines with J gene TRBJ2-7; tentative D call: TRBD2 (7 bases). Germline V gives CDR1 DFQATT, CDR2 SNEGSKA (reference sequence). V was pared by 3 bases and J by 2 bases, with 14 bases between. The CDR3 runs 14 residues.

This clonotype occurred a few times. J is TRBJ2-7 and V is TRBV5-5; TRBD2 aligns across 9 bases. Germline CDR1 SGHKS, CDR2 YYEKEE (reference sequence). Losses at the gene ends were 2 bases for V and 2 bases for J; bases not matched to a gene: 8. The CDR3 covers 16 residues. This chain's CDR3 is CASSFGLAGRPYEQYF. CDR3 nucleotide sequence: TGTGCCAGCAGCTTCGGGCTAGCGGGGAGACCCTACGAGCAGTACTTC. Using reference TRBV5-5 and TRBJ2-7 for the parts outside the CDR3, the full variable domain is DAGVTQSPTHLIKTRGQQVTLRCSPISGHKSVSWYQQVLGQGPQFIFQYYEKEERGRGNFPDRFSARQFPNYSSELNVNALLLGDSALYLCASSFGLAGRPYEQYFGPGTRLTVT.

This clonotype was seen a handful of times. The chain couples TRBV12-3 or TRBV12-4 to TRBJ2-1; tentatively, D is TRBD2 (5 bases). Trimming pared 7 bases from V and 6 bases from J, leaving 22 bases between. The CDR3 spans 16 residues. The CDR3 DNA is TGTGCCAGCAACCTCCACCCGAGCCGGGGTGGCAATGAGCAGTTCTTC. This codes for CASNLHPSRGGNEQFF.

To note about this clonotype: Here the CDR3 omits its conserved ending phenylalanine or tryptophan, so a read error is the likely source. It is unclear where the CDR3 begins or ends on the DNA, so no DNA is shown, and the CDR3 is as TCRdb lists it. The rearrangement links TRBV10-2 to TRBJ1-1. From its first to its last residue, the CDR3 has 9 amino acids. Germline-derived CDR1 and CDR2 are WSHSY and SAAADI. The CDR3 loop reads CASPIGRTT.

The rearrangement joins TRBV20-1 to TRBJ2-5, with 7 bases that match TRBD1. Germline CDR1 and CDR2: DFQATT and SNEGSKA (reference sequence). The CDR3 sequence is 13 residues long. V trimming: 6 bases; J trimming: 4 bases; junction bases outside the gene matches: 8. The CDR3 coding sequence is TGCAGTGCAATACAGACAGGGCGAGAGACCCAGTACTTC. As protein: CSAIQTGRETQYF.

The chain carries TRBV20-1 and TRBJ2-2, with 7 bases fitting TRBD2. V dropped 6 bases and J dropped 2; count of bases not matched to a gene: 6. This CDR3 is 14 amino acids long. Germline V lookup: CDR1 DFQATT, CDR2 SNEGSKA (reference sequence). Here the CDR3 DNA reads TGCAGTGCCGTGCTAGCGGCAAACACCGGGGAGCTGTTTTTT. Translating gives CSAVLAANTGELFF.

The chain uses TRBV7-9 and TRBJ1-2, with TRBD1 identical over 9 bases. After removal of 5 bases from V and 6 bases from J, the junction contained 13 bases not matched to a gene. This CDR3 contains 16 residues. CDR1 and CDR2 (germline): SEHNR, FQNEAQ (reference sequence). In DNA form, the CDR3 reads TGTGCCAGCAGCCTAACCCGGACAGGGGATAGTAATGGCTACACCTTC. It codes for CASSLTRTGDSNGYTF. Looking up the rest from reference TRBV7-9 and TRBJ1-2 gives the full variable domain: DTGVSQNPRHKITKRGQNVTFRCDPISEHNRLYWYRQTLGQGPEFLTYFQNEAQLEKSRLLSDRFSAERPKGSFSTLEIQRTEQGDSAMYLCASSLTRTGDSNGYTFGSGTRLTVV.

The V call is TRBV12-3 or TRBV12-4, the J call TRBJ1-1; D gene unclear. V lost 7 bases and J 1 base, leaving 10 bases between the germline ends. The CDR3 spans 13 residues. Here the CDR3 DNA reads TGTGCCAGCACCCCGTACAGGAACACTGAAGCTTTCTTT. This translates into CASTPYRNTEAFF.

The V and J genes are TRBV20-1 and TRBJ2-5, with D unresolved. Trimming removed 5 bases from V and 4 bases from J, with 14 bases in between. Germline V gene lookup returns CDR1 DFQATT and CDR2 SNEGSKA (reference sequence). The CDR3 is made up of 13 amino acids. CDR3 DNA sequence: TGCAGTGCTCTCGGACGGTTCGTAGAGACCCAGTACTTC. Its protein product is CSALGRFVETQYF.

This clonotype was observed a few times. The rearrangement joins TRBV6-5 to TRBJ1-2; D ambiguous. Germline V gene sequence: CDR1 MNHEY, CDR2 SVGAGI. V lost 2 bases to trimming and J lost 0 bases, with 7 bases between them. This CDR3 has 14 residues. The CDR3 sequence: CASSYAGPNYGYTF. CDR3 DNA sequence: TGTGCCAGCAGTTACGCAGGACCTAACTATGGCTACACCTTC.

This clonotype occurred a few times. CDR3 protein: CASSLDGGTQETQYF. In nucleotides, the CDR3 is TGCGCCAGCAGCCTAGACGGGGGCACACAAGAGACCCAGTACTTC. The chain employs TRBV5-1 and TRBJ2-5; either TRBD1 or TRBD2 may fit D (6 bases each). Germline loops: CDR1 SGHRS, CDR2 YFSETQ. The ends were cut back, 4 bases at V and 2 bases at J, with 15 bases in the middle. This CDR3 comprises 15 residues.

The chain is built from TRBV20-1 and TRBJ2-1; 10 bases match TRBD2. Germline V lookup: CDR1 DFQATT, CDR2 SNEGSKA (reference sequence). The J segment lost 0 bases and the V segment lost 1 base, leaving 3 bases of the junction unmatched. This CDR3 spans 16 amino acids. CDR3 sequence: CSARVERGGSYNEQFF. In DNA, the CDR3 is TGCAGTGCTAGAGTGGAGCGGGGGGGCTCCTACAATGAGCAGTTCTTC.

V and J are TRBV5-1 and TRBJ2-7, with 7 bases matching TRBD1. This CDR3 is built from 14 residues. V lost 4 bases, J lost 2 bases, and 6 bases stayed unmatched. Germline loops: CDR1 SGHRS, CDR2 YFSETQ. CDR3 bases: TGCGCCAGCAGCCAACAGGGGACCCCCTACGAGCAGTACTTC. This translates into CASSQQGTPYEQYF.

The rearrangement uses TRBV29-1 and TRBJ1-1; possible D gene TRBD1, 5 bases. V gave up 4 bases and J gave up 5 bases, with 17 bases separating them. Germline CDR1 reads SQVTM; CDR2 reads ANQGSEA. This CDR3 spans 14 amino acids. The CDR3 is CSVVEAGLGTEAFF. In DNA form, the CDR3 reads TGCAGCGTTGTAGAGGCAGGGCTGGGAACTGAAGCTTTCTTT.